The entry below describes one T cell receptor beta chain. Its antigen remains unknown. The CDR3 loop spans 14 amino acids. V was clipped by 0 bases and J by 6 bases, with 9 bases between them. Germline lookup yields CDR1 SGHTA and CDR2 FQGNSA. This entry belongs to a study of blood T cells in healthy people across ages. Findings and limits, study-wide: Age brought a roughly linear fall in TCR beta diversity measured per million T cells.

Each donor supplied about 9.6 milliliters of peripheral blood. A second PCR, run for about 7 to 11 cycles, used a sample-barcoded 5' primer plus a J-beta primer mix. Each cDNA molecule carried a tag from a template-switch adaptor that contained 12 random nucleotides. Samples each returned at least 2.5 million CDR3-containing paired-end reads. TCRdb re-called the 5' RACE reads through MiXCR, storing one row per CDR3 protein. The table has about 1.5 million distinct CDR3 sequences, less than 45% seen once. The sequenced material came from blood. This receptor was taken from a woman younger than 30 in good health. The V gene is TRBV7-2, the J gene TRBJ2-1; D perhaps matches TRBD1 (6 bases). The CDR3 nucleotides are TGTGCCAGCAGCTTAGCGGGACATCTCAATGAGCAGTTCTTC. It specifies CASSLAGHLNEQFF.